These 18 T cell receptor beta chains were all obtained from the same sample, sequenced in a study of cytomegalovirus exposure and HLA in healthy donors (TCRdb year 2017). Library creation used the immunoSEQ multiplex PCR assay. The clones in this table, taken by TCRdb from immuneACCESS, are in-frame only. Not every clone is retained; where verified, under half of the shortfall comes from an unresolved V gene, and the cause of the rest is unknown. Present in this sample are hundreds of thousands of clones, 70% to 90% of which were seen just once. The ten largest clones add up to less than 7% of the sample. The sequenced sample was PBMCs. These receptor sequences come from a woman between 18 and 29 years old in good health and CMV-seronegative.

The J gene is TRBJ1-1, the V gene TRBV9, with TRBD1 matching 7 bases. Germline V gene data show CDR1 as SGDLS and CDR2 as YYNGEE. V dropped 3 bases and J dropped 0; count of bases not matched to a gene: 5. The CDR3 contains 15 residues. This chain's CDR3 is CASSGRGGLNTEAFF. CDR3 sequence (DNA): TGTGCCAGCAGCGGGAGAGGGGGCTTGAACACTGAAGCTTTCTTT.

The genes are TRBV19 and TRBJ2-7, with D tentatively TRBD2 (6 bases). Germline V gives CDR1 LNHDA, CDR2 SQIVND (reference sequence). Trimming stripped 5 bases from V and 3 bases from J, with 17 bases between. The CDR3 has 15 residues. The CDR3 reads CASSPRREVRYEQYF. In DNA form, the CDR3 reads TGTGCCAGTAGTCCCCGCAGGGAGGTTCGCTACGAGCAGTACTTC. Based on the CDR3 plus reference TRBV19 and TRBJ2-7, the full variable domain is DGGITQSPKYLFRKEGQNVTLSCEQNLNHDAMYWYRQDPGQGLRLIYYSQIVNDFQKGDIAEGYSVSREKKESFPLTVTSAQKNPTAFYLCASSPRREVRYEQYFGPGTRLTVT.

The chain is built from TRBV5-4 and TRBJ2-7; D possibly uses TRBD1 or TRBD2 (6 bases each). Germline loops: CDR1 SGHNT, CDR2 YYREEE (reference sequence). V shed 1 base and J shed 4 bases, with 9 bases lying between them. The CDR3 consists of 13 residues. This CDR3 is CASSLRGLYEQYF. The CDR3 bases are TGTGCCAGCAGCTTGCGGGGGCTGTACGAGCAGTACTTC.

CDR3 sequence: CAWSVSHEQYF. Written as DNA, the CDR3 is TGTGCCTGGAGTGTTAGTCACGAGCAGTACTTC. The V call is TRBV30, the J call TRBJ2-7, with no clear D. The V end was cut by 0 bases, the J end by 5 bases, with 5 bases between. There are 11 residues in the CDR3. CDR1 is GTSNPN, CDR2 SVGIG, per germline (reference sequence).

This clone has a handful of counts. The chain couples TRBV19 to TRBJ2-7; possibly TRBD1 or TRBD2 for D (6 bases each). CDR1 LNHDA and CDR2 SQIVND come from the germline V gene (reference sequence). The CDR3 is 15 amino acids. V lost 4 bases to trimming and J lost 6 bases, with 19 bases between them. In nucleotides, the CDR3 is TGTGCCAGTAGTACCAACCGTGGAGGGGGAATCGAGCAGTACTTC. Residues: CASSTNRGGGIEQYF.

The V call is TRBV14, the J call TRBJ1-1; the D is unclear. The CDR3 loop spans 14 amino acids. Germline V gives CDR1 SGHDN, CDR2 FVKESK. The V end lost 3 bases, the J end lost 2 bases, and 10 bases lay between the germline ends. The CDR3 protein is CASSHQRRNTEAFF. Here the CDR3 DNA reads TGTGCCAGCAGCCACCAACGAAGAAACACTGAAGCTTTCTTT.

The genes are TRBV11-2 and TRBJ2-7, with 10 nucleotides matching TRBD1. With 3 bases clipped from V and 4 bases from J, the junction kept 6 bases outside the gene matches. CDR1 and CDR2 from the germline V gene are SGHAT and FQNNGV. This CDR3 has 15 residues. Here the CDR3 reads CASSFGQGGAYEQYF. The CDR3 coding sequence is TGTGCCAGCAGCTTCGGACAGGGGGGGGCTTACGAGCAGTACTTC. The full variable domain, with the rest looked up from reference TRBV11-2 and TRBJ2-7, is EAGVAQSPRYKIIEKRQSVAFWCNPISGHATLYWYQQILGQGPKLLIQFQNNGVVDDSQLPKDRFSAERLKGVDSTLKIQPAKLEDSAVYLCASSFGQGGAYEQYFGPGTRLTVT.

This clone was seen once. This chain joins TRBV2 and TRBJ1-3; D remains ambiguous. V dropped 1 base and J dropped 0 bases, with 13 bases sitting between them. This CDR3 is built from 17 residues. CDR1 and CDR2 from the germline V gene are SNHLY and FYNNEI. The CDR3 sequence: CASSEGLVKDSGNTIYF. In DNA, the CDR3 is TGTGCCAGCAGTGAAGGCCTGGTGAAGGACTCTGGAAACACCATATATTTT.

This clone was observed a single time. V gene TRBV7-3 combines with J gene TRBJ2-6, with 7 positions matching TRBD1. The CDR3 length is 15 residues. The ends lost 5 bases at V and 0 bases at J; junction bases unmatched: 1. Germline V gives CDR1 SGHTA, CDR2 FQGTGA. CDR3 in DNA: TGTGCCAGCAGCCCAGGGGGCTCTGGGGCCAACGTCCTGACTTTC. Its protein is CASSPGGSGANVLTF.

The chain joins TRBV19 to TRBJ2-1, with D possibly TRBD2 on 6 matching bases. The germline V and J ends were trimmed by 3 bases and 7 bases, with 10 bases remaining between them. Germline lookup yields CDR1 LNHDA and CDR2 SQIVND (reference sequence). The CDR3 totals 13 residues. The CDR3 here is CASSIRLVNEQFF. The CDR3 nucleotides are TGTGCCAGTAGTATTAGACTAGTAAATGAGCAGTTCTTC.

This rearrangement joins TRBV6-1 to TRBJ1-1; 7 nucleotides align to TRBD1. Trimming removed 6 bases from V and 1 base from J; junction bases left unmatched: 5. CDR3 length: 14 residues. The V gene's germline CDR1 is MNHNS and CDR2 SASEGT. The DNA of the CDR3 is TGTGCCAGCAGAAGGGACAGCCCGAACACTGAAGCTTTCTTT. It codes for CASRRDSPNTEAFF.

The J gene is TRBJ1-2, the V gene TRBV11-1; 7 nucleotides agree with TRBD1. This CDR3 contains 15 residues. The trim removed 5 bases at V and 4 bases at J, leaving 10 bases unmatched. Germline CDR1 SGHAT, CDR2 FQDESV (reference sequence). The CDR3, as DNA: TGTGCCAGCAGCCCCGGTCCCACAGGGGCCTATGGCTACACCTTC. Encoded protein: CASSPGPTGAYGYTF.

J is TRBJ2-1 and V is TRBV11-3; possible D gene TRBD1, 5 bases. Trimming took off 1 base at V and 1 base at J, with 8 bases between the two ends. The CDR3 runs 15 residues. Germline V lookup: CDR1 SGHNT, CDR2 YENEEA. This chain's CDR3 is CASSLAPGSYNEQFF. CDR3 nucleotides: TGTGCCAGCAGCTTAGCGCCAGGGTCCTACAATGAGCAGTTCTTC. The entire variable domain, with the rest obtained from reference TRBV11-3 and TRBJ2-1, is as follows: EAGVVQSPRYKIIEKKQPVAFWCNPISGHNTLYWYLQNLGQGPELLIRYENEEAVDDSQLPKDRFSAERLKGVDSTLKIQPAELGDSAVYLCASSLAPGSYNEQFFGPGTRLTVL.

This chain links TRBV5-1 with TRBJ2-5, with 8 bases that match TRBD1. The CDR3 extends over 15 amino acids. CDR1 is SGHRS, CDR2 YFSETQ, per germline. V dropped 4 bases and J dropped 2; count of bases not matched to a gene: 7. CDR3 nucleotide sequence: TGCGCCAGCAGCGACTCGGACAGGGCACAAGAGACCCAGTACTTC. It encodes CASSDSDRAQETQYF.

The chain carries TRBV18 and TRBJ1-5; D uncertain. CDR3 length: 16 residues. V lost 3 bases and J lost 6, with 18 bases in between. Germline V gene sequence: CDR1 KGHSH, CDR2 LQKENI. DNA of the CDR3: TGTGCCAGCTCACCGACGGCGTCCCTTGGGCTTCAGCCCCAGCATTTT. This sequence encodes CASSPTASLGLQPQHF.

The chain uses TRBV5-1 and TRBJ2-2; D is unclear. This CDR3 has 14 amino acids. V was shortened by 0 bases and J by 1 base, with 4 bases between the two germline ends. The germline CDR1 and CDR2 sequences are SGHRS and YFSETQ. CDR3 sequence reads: CASSLVMNTGELFF. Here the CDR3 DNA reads TGCGCCAGCAGCTTGGTCATGAACACCGGGGAGCTGTTTTTT.

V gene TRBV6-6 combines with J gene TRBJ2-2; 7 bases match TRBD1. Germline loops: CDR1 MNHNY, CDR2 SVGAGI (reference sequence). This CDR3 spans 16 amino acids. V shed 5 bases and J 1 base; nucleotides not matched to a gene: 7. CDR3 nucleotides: TGTGCCAGCAGTATCCCCGGGACAGTGAACACCGGGGAGCTGTTTTTT. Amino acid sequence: CASSIPGTVNTGELFF.

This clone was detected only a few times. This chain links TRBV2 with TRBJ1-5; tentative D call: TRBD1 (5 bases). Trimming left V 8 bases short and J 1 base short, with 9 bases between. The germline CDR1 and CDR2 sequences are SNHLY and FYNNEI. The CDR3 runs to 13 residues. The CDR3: CASGTVSNQPQHF. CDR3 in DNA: TGTGCCAGCGGGACCGTCAGCAATCAGCCCCAGCATTTT.